Here is one TCR beta chain with its context. A far larger clone is just one base off, so this is likely a read error. This record comes from a study of liver allograft versus peripheral blood T cells. For the study at large: Liver transplant recipients had T cell receptor repertoires compared between transplanted liver and peripheral blood.

CDR1 SGHTA and CDR2 FQGNSA come from the germline V gene. V dropped 1 base and J dropped 7; count of bases not matched to a gene: 8. The CDR3 has 16 residues. One entry per CDR3 protein results from TCRdb running MiXCR on the reads. Here the sample spans 1,000 or so distinct CDR3 sequences, roughly 16% being singletons. The clonotype was recovered from a human patient who had a liver transplant. Some T cells may be supplied by the graft donor. The chain joins TRBV7-2 to TRBJ2-7; 12 nucleotides agree with TRBD2. This CDR3 reads CASSLEGLAGYNEQYF. The CDR3 DNA sequence: TGTGCCAGCAGCTTAGAGGGACTAGCGGGTTACAATGAGCAGTACTTC.